The source of this T cell receptor beta chain is a study of beta chain features in type 1 diabetes. Background on the study: Across the samples, approximately 98,000,000 sorted cells were examined in total. Study results and limitations: Significant though moderate, a shortening of TCRB CDR3s appeared in all four CD4+ subsets of Type 1 diabetes patients. VDJ junctions from patients with type 1 diabetes contained fewer insertions and more deletions.

Investigators reverse transcribed all isolated RNA, so they sequenced expressed TCRB transcripts. Generated by immunoSEQ multiplex PCR, the TCRdb table keeps only in-frame clones and is missing some. The sample includes about 150,000 clones, approximately 8.8% of them seen just once. Germline CDR1 and CDR2: SSHAT and FNYEAQ (reference sequence). The CDR3 contains 14 residues. This clone turned up a few times. Antigen specificity is unknown. One end of the junction varies from germline; a read error may be responsible. Only one heparinised blood draw was taken per donor, and its volume averaged roughly 120 mL.

The chain uses TRBV7-7 and TRBJ2-5; D gene uncertain. The sample taken for sequencing was central memory CD4+ T cells from blood. The receptor was derived from a woman aged 30 to 39 with type 1 diabetes. In DNA, the CDR3 is TGTGCTAGCAGCTTAGGAGTAGACCAAGAGACCCAGTACTTC. Amino acids: CASSLGVDQETQYF.